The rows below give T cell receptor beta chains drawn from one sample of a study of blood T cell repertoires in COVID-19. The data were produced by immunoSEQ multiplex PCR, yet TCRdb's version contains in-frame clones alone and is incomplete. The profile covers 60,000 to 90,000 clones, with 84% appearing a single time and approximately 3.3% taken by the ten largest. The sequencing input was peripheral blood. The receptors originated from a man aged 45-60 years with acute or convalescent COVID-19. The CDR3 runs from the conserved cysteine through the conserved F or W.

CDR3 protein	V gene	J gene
CASSLGQGAPGTEAFF	TRBV5-4	TRBJ1-1
CAWREGALTEAFF	TRBV30	TRBJ1-1
CASSLVAGGPDTQYF	TRBV7-2	TRBJ2-3
CASSHRTSGSSYNEQFF	TRBV7-8	TRBJ2-1
CASSPRDGETYEQYF	TRBV11-3	TRBJ2-7
CASSQARLAENTGELFF	TRBV4-3	TRBJ2-2
CASSSLDRSMNTEAFF	TRBV18	TRBJ1-1
CASSLGPTAGQGEQYF	TRBV7-2	TRBJ2-7
CASSINRGYEQYF	TRBV5-1	TRBJ2-7
CASSQDIGRGSTDTQYF	TRBV4-2	TRBJ2-3
CASSPRGLAGGTEQYF	TRBV18	TRBJ2-7
CASSDQGSSPLHF	TRBV10-1	TRBJ1-6
CASSRSRSATLQFF	TRBV4-3	TRBJ2-1
CATSRHRGLDSYEQYF	TRBV15	TRBJ2-7
CAISSGVREKLFF	TRBV10-3	TRBJ1-4
CASSTSGTTAHTQYF	TRBV27	TRBJ2-3
CASSLTGQIFVEQFF	TRBV9	TRBJ2-1
CASSYWSGMNTEAFF	TRBV6-5	TRBJ1-1
CASSGAGVAKNIQYF	TRBV6-1	TRBJ2-4
CASSIWLAGDNEQFF	TRBV19	TRBJ2-1
CASSPRQGIGGYTF	TRBV19	TRBJ1-2
CASSVESSGNTIYF	TRBV9	TRBJ1-3
CASSLSGGGTYEQYF	TRBV28	TRBJ2-7
CASSFFAGASYNEQFF	TRBV5-8	TRBJ2-1
CAIGTVNTGELFF	TRBV6-5	TRBJ2-2
CASSLYGHRMILSSYNSPLHF	TRBV27	TRBJ1-6
CASSSSYSGTQKAFF	TRBV5-1	TRBJ1-1
CASSPQLSAVAQYF	TRBV7-2	TRBJ2-3
CASSQDQGFSGNTIYF	TRBV4-3	TRBJ1-3
CASSYGQYNSPLHF	TRBV3-1/TRBV3-2	TRBJ1-6
CASSPQGPEQFF	TRBV7-9	TRBJ2-1
CATVHQISVSDEQFF	TRBV6-5	TRBJ2-1
CASSVEVGGNTEAFF	TRBV9	TRBJ1-1
CASSSNSPLHF	TRBV12-3/TRBV12-4	TRBJ1-6
CATSDFSKTSGSNEQFF	TRBV24-1	TRBJ2-1
CASSRDSANGYTF	TRBV7-9	TRBJ1-2
CASSIATGGDGYTF	TRBV19	TRBJ1-2
CASSLSGGRLTGELFF	TRBV7-3	TRBJ2-2
CASSFGGDQVTQYF	TRBV3-1/TRBV3-2	TRBJ2-3
CASSLRGDYAQETQYF	TRBV7-8	TRBJ2-5
CATRPTSGKDNEQFF	TRBV24-1	TRBJ2-1
CASGLSGDSNQPQHF	TRBV6-5	TRBJ1-5
CASSFREGYTF	TRBV7-2	TRBJ1-2